This T cell receptor beta chain came from a study of cytomegalovirus exposure and HLA in healthy donors. In the PCR, 60 Vbeta and 13 Jbeta primers were used. The repertoire was sequenced with immunoSEQ multiplex PCR; TCRdb's copy has only in-frame clones and lacks some. The data show 110,000 to 150,000 clones, around 80% seen once. The CDR3 is 15 amino acids. V was clipped by 2 bases and J by 1 base; unmatched bases: 5. CDR1 and CDR2 from the germline V gene are MGHRA and YSYEKL. Study-level findings and limits: Evidence from a later analysis indicated that most CMV-associated TCR beta chains looked HLA-restricted. CMV serostatus was the sole immune exposure data available.

This clone was seen a handful of times. Its target is not known. The sequence derives from a female donor in good health and CMV-seronegative. The chain links TRBV4-1 to TRBJ2-7; TRBD2 agrees at 7 bases. The material sequenced was PBMCs. CDR3 sequence reads: CASSQQGLGSYEQYF. The DNA of the CDR3 is TGCGCCAGCAGCCAACAAGGACTAGGGTCCTACGAGCAGTACTTC.